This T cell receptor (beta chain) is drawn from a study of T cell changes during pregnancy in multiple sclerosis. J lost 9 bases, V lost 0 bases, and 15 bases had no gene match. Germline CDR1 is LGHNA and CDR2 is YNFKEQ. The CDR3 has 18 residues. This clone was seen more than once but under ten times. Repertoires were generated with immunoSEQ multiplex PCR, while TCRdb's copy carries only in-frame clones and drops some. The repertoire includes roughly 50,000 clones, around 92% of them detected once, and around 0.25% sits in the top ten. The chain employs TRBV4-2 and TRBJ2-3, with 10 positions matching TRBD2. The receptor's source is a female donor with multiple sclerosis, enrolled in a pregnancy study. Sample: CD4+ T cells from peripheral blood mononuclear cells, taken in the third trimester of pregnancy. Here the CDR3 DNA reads TGTGCCAGCAGCCAAGAAGTCTCGAGCGGGAGGGCCAAGGGAACGCAGTATTTT. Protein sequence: CASSQEVSSGRAKGTQYF.